These 32 T cell receptor beta chains came from one sample sequenced in a study. TCRdb used MiXCR to reprocess the 5' RACE reads, holding one entry per CDR3 protein. Counted here are tens of thousands of distinct CDR3 sequences, about 28% occurring once; the ten biggest clones make up roughly 3%. The specimen was tumor-infiltrating memory CD4+ T cells sorted from the breast tumor. The subset was: memory CD4+ T cells, CD4+CD45RO+CD25-. All receptors derive from a female donor with breast cancer.

This clonotype was seen a handful of times. The chain has TRBV7-9 and TRBJ1-1, with TRBD1 as a possible D gene (5 bases). Trimming removed 4 bases at V and 7 bases at J, with 16 bases between. The CDR3 has 14 residues. Germline CDR1 is SEHNR and CDR2 is FQNEAQ (reference sequence). CDR3 region: CASSWNPPGSEAFF. In nucleotides, the CDR3 is TGTGCCAGCAGCTGGAACCCCCCAGGGAGTGAAGCTTTCTTT.

As for this clonotype: The junction departs from the called germline gene at one end, perhaps through a read error. The V gene is TRBV20-1, the J gene TRBJ2-7, with D perhaps assigned TRBD1 or TRBD2 (5 bases each). Germline-derived CDR1 and CDR2 are DFQATT and SNEGSKA (reference sequence). This CDR3 comprises 14 residues. The CDR3 loop is CRARTGTAVYEQYF. In DNA, the CDR3 is TGCAGGGCTAGAACCGGGACCGCAGTCTACGAGCAGTACTTC.

This clonotype was recorded once. This CDR3 is CASRQDTENTEAFF. CDR3 DNA: TGTGCCAGCAGACAGGACACGGAGAACACTGAAGCTTTCTTT. The chain couples TRBV3-1 to TRBJ1-1; maybe TRBD1 (5 bases). Looked up from germline, CDR1 is LGHDT and CDR2 is YNNKEL (reference sequence). V was trimmed by 6 bases and J by 1 base, leaving 12 bases between them. The CDR3 length is 14 residues.

This clonotype came up a few times. The chain combines TRBV7-2 with TRBJ2-1; the match to TRBD2 covers 11 bases. J lost 15 bases, V lost 3 bases, and 13 bases had no gene match. This CDR3 region has 15 residues. Germline V CDR1 and CDR2: SGHTA, FQGNSA. CDR3 sequence (DNA): TGTGCCAGCAGCTTTACCGGGACTAGCGGCGATGGTCGGTTCTTC. Translated: CASSFTGTSGDGRFF.

This clonotype is medium-sized within its sample. CDR3 in DNA: TGTGCCAGCAGCTTATTATTTCCAGCCCACGGACCGGAGCAGTACTTC. Translated: CASSLLFPAHGPEQYF. This sequence joins TRBV7-2 and TRBJ2-7; D uncertain. Germline V gene sequence: CDR1 SGHTA, CDR2 FQGNSA. CDR3 size: 16 residues. V lost 2 bases and J lost 7, with 21 bases in between.

This clonotype was seen only a few times. This chain joins TRBV25-1 and TRBJ1-6; D gene uncertain. From germline, CDR1 is MGHDK and CDR2 SYGVNS. The CDR3 loop spans 14 amino acids. Trimming removed 6 bases at V and 7 bases at J, with 13 bases between. In DNA, the CDR3 is TGTGCCAGCAGGGTAACCGGGCCGAATTCACCCCTCCACTTT. It is translated as CASRVTGPNSPLHF.

This sequence joins TRBV6-6 and TRBJ1-6, with no clear D. V was trimmed by 8 bases and J by 8 bases, leaving 19 bases between them. The germline CDR1 and CDR2 sequences are MNHNY and SVGAGI (reference sequence). The CDR3 spans 15 residues. The CDR3 DNA follows: TGTGCCAGCTCAAGGTCAGACCTTCTTGATTCACCCCTCCACTTT. It is translated as CASSRSDLLDSPLHF.

CDR3 sequence (DNA): TGTGCCAGCAGTCTCCCCCGGGACGGCTCCTACAATGAGCAGTTCTTC. The encoded protein is CASSLPRDGSYNEQFF. The chain couples TRBV28 to TRBJ2-1; D possibly matches TRBD1 or TRBD2 (5 bases each). Germline V gives CDR1 MDHEN, CDR2 SYDVKM. The CDR3 loop spans 16 amino acids. V dropped 5 bases and J dropped 0 bases, with 14 bases sitting between them.

V and J are TRBV28 and TRBJ1-1; D possibly corresponds to TRBD1 (6 bases). With 6 bases removed from V and 5 bases from J, the gap between germline ends came to 13 bases. Germline CDR1 and CDR2: MDHEN and SYDVKM. The CDR3 totals 13 residues. The CDR3 region has the DNA TGTGCCAGCAGGAAACAGGGAGGGACTGAAGCTTTCTTT. Amino acid sequence: CASRKQGGTEAFF.

The sample holds a few counts of this clonotype. The genes are TRBV5-6 and TRBJ1-6; no reliable D call. This CDR3 is 16 amino acids long. V was trimmed by 4 bases and J by 3 bases, leaving 14 bases between them. Germline CDR1 and CDR2: SGHDT and YYEEEE. The CDR3 loop is CASSTTGSGYNSPLHF. The CDR3 DNA reads as TGTGCCAGCAGCACCACCGGGAGCGGCTATAATTCACCCCTCCACTTT.

V gene TRBV7-2 combines with J gene TRBJ1-1; D unclear. Looked up from germline, CDR1 is SGHTA and CDR2 is FQGNSA. V was shortened by 1 base and J by 2 bases, with 8 bases between the two germline ends. This CDR3 spans 14 amino acids. The CDR3 sequence: CASSLEYSNTEAFF. The CDR3 coding sequence is TGTGCCAGCAGCTTAGAGTACAGTAACACTGAAGCTTTCTTT.

The chain recombines TRBV5-1 with TRBJ1-4, with D tentatively TRBD1 (5 bases). This CDR3 has 13 residues. Germline V gene lookup returns CDR1 SGHRS and CDR2 YFSETQ. V dropped 7 bases and J dropped 7 bases, with 14 bases sitting between them. The CDR3 spells CASQPGLGEKLFF. The CDR3 DNA reads as TGCGCCAGCCAACCGGGACTTGGTGAAAAACTGTTTTTT.

The rearrangement links TRBV6-2 or TRBV6-3 to TRBJ1-4, with TRBD1 as a possible D gene (6 bases). The CDR3 contains 17 residues. Per the germline V gene, CDR1 is MNHEY and CDR2 is SVGEGT. V gave up 2 bases and J gave up 0 bases, with 13 bases separating them. The CDR3, as DNA: TGTGCCAGCAGTTACGCGAAGGGGGTCGCAACTAATGAAAAACTGTTTTTT. It specifies CASSYAKGVATNEKLFF.

The gene calls are TRBV7-2 and TRBJ2-5, with 16 bases lining up with TRBD2. Germline CDR1 is SGHTA and CDR2 is FQGNSA. Trimming cost V 3 bases and J 0 bases; bases outside gene matches: 1. The CDR3 loop spans 17 amino acids. The CDR3 nucleotides are TGTGCCAGCAGCTTGGGACTAGCGGGGGGGTACCAAGAGACCCAGTACTTC. Translated: CASSLGLAGGYQETQYF.

The chain carries TRBV4-2 and TRBJ2-1; TRBD2 agrees at 8 bases. CDR3 length: 16 residues. CDR1 and CDR2 (germline): LGHNA, YNFKEQ. Unmatched junction bases numbered 8, after V lost 5 bases and J lost 2 bases. In DNA form, the CDR3 reads TGTGCCAGCAGCTTGGTAACTAGCGGAGCCTACAATGAGCAGTTCTTC. Amino acid sequence: CASSLVTSGAYNEQFF.

Sample share makes this clonotype medium-sized. The rearrangement uses TRBV6-6 and TRBJ1-2; D gene unclear. Germline CDR1 is MNHNY and CDR2 is SVGAGI (reference sequence). Trimming left V 7 bases short and J 3 bases short, with 9 bases between. The CDR3 loop spans 12 amino acids. CDR3 DNA sequence: TGTGCCAGCACCGGTAGGGACTATGGCTACACCTTC. This translates into CASTGRDYGYTF.

The chain joins TRBV20-1 to TRBJ2-1; a weak D match, TRBD2 (5 bases). There are 11 residues in the CDR3. Trimming removed 3 bases at V and 8 bases at J, with 8 bases between. Per germline, CDR1 DFQATT and CDR2 SNEGSKA (reference sequence). As DNA, the CDR3 is TGCAGTGCTAGGGGGAGTTATGAGCAGTTCTTC. This codes for CSARGSYEQFF.

This clonotype was seen more than once but under ten times. The chain uses TRBV7-3 and TRBJ1-2; weak D call: TRBD1 (6 bases). Germline V CDR1 and CDR2: SGHTA, FQGTGA. Trimming removed 5 bases from V and 8 bases from J, with 21 bases in between. The CDR3 covers 15 residues. CDR3 sequence reads: CASSPGGQGHSGYTF. In nucleotides, the CDR3 is TGTGCCAGCAGCCCCGGTGGGCAGGGGCATTCGGGCTACACCTTC.

The chain combines TRBV6-6 with TRBJ2-7, with 11 bases aligning to TRBD1. CDR1 and CDR2 (germline): MNHNY, SVGAGI (reference sequence). With 6 bases clipped from V and 6 bases from J, the junction kept 16 bases outside the gene matches. The CDR3 sequence is 17 residues long. CDR3 residues: CASRVGQGARQRTEQYF. The CDR3 nucleotides are TGTGCCAGCAGGGTCGGACAGGGGGCGCGACAGAGGACCGAGCAGTACTTC.

This clonotype was seen more than once but under ten times. V gene TRBV7-6 combines with J gene TRBJ2-5; TRBD1 matches at 9 bases. The CDR3 has 15 residues. The V gene's germline CDR1 is SGHVS and CDR2 FNYEAQ. J was trimmed by 5 bases and V by 4 bases; bases with no gene match: 8. The DNA of the CDR3 is TGTGCCAGCAGCTCCTTCGGACAGGGGTACGAGACCCAGTACTTC. Translated, it gives CASSSFGQGYETQYF.

CDR3 sequence (DNA): TGTGCCAGCAGGAAGGCGGGGGAGGCTTTCTTT. As protein: CASRKAGEAFF. The chain joins TRBV6-5 to TRBJ1-1; D perhaps matches TRBD1 (5 bases). The CDR3 has 11 amino acids. CDR1 is MNHEY, CDR2 SVGAGI, per germline. Trimming left V 6 bases short and J 11 bases short, with 13 bases between.

This clonotype was seen a few times. The rearrangement joins TRBV4-2 to TRBJ2-1; TRBD2 aligns across 10 bases. Losses at the gene ends were 4 bases for V and 3 bases for J; bases not matched to a gene: 6. The germline V gene encodes CDR1 LGHNA and CDR2 YNFKEQ. The CDR3 is 16 residues long. This chain's CDR3 is CASSRTGTSVYNEQFF. In DNA form, the CDR3 reads TGTGCCAGCAGCCGAACCGGGACTAGCGTCTACAATGAGCAGTTCTTC.

In this sample, this clonotype turned up a few times. With a much larger clone just one base away, this may be a read error. The V gene is TRBV11-2, the J gene TRBJ2-7; D not resolved. The CDR3 runs 14 residues. Germline loops: CDR1 SGHAT, CDR2 FQNNGV. The CDR3 loop is CASSLERQAYEQCF. The DNA for the CDR3 is TGTGCCAGCAGCTTAGAGCGGCAAGCCTACGAGCAGTGCTTC.

Sample share makes this clonotype medium-sized. V is TRBV4-1 and J is TRBJ2-5; D remains unclear. The V gene's germline CDR1 is MGHRA and CDR2 YSYEKL. V gave up 3 bases and J gave up 1 base, with 18 bases separating them. This CDR3 spans 17 amino acids. CDR3 sequence: CASSQNYFRRAQETQYF. DNA of the CDR3: TGCGCCAGCAGCCAGAACTACTTTAGAAGGGCCCAAGAGACCCAGTACTTC.

This clonotype was detected only a few times. The chain recombines TRBV5-1 with TRBJ1-1, with TRBD1 as a possible D gene (5 bases). V was trimmed by 2 bases and J by 1 base, leaving 6 bases between them. CDR1 is SGHRS, CDR2 YFSETQ, per germline. This CDR3 region has 13 residues. CDR3 DNA sequence: TGCGCCAGCAGCTTCGGACAGAACACTGAAGCTTTCTTT. This translates into CASSFGQNTEAFF. The whole variable domain, remainder taken from reference TRBV5-1 and TRBJ1-1, is KAGVTQTPRYLIKTRGQQVTLSCSPISGHRSVSWYQQTPGQGLQFLFEYFSETQRNKGNFPGRFSGRQFSNSRSEMNVSTLELGDSALYLCASSFGQNTEAFFGQGTRLTVV.

CDR3 protein: CASSLAKGSYQETQYF. CDR3 DNA sequence: TGTGCCAGCAGCTTAGCGAAGGGGTCGTACCAAGAGACCCAGTACTTC. The chain joins TRBV7-9 to TRBJ2-5; D may be TRBD1 (5 bases). The CDR3 spans 16 residues. Trimming cost V 0 bases and J 0 bases, with 11 bases left between them. Per the germline V gene, CDR1 is SEHNR and CDR2 is FQNEAQ (reference sequence).

This sequence joins TRBV28 and TRBJ2-2; unclear D gene. Germline V gene data show CDR1 as MDHEN and CDR2 as SYDVKM. CDR3 length: 12 amino acids. Deletions cut 7 bases from V and 10 bases from J, with 13 bases between. CDR3 region: CASNLPLQELFF. CDR3 DNA sequence: TGTGCCAGCAATCTACCATTACAGGAGCTGTTTTTT.

A few counts support this clonotype. The chain combines TRBV20-1 with TRBJ1-2; perhaps TRBD1 as D (6 bases). The CDR3 is 15 residues long. The V end was cut by 3 bases, the J end by 4 bases, with 18 bases between. From germline, CDR1 is DFQATT and CDR2 SNEGSKA (reference sequence). CDR3 protein: CSASRVGGGTYGYTF. DNA for the CDR3: TGCAGTGCTAGTCGGGTTGGAGGGGGTACCTATGGCTACACCTTC.

This clonotype was counted at least ten times. V gene TRBV6-5 combines with J gene TRBJ1-1, with D possibly TRBD1 on 6 matching bases. V was clipped by 6 bases and J by 9 bases, with 20 bases between them. The CDR3 is 14 residues long. Per the germline V gene, CDR1 is MNHEY and CDR2 is SVGAGI. The CDR3 nucleotides are TGTGCCAGCAGCGAGATGAGGGGGGAGCGCAAAGCTTTCTTT. The encoded protein is CASSEMRGERKAFF.

The chain couples TRBV12-3 or TRBV12-4 to TRBJ2-3; D might be TRBD2 (6 bases). This CDR3 region has 16 residues. Trimming removed 7 bases at V and 4 bases at J, with 21 bases between. For the CDR3, the DNA is TGTGCCAGCAACCCTCTAGAGAAGGGAGGAGCAGATACGCAGTATTTT. It yields the protein CASNPLEKGGADTQYF.

J is TRBJ2-4 and V is TRBV20-1; 9 bases agree with TRBD1. Trimming removed 7 bases from V and 8 bases from J; junction bases left unmatched: 15. The CDR3 length is 15 residues. Germline V gives CDR1 DFQATT, CDR2 SNEGSKA (reference sequence). For the CDR3, the DNA is TGCAGTGTTACTCCCGGGACAGGGAACGCGGACATTCAGTACTTC. Protein product: CSVTPGTGNADIQYF.

V gene TRBV3-1 combines with J gene TRBJ2-1; TRBD1 might be the D (6 bases). Trimming cost V 1 base and J 3 bases, with 10 bases left between them. Germline V gives CDR1 LGHDT, CDR2 YNNKEL (reference sequence). This CDR3 contains 15 residues. The CDR3 bases are TGTGCCAGCAGCCAAGGATCGACAGGCTACAATGAGCAGTTCTTC. This encodes CASSQGSTGYNEQFF.